Each of the 29 T cell receptor beta chains below was sequenced from the same sample in a study of PD-1 blockade in classical Hodgkin lymphoma. The method was immunoSEQ multiplex PCR; TCRdb's version includes in-frame clones alone and lacks a portion of them. The sample includes some 25,000 clones, 88% of them seen just once. Each patient relapsed following autologous stem cell transplantation, and prior brentuximab vedotin exposure differed. Through magnetic negative selection, CD8+ T cells were separated from PBMCs that had been thawed. The starting material was CD8+ T cells from blood, obtained at baseline. These TCRs come from a human donor with classical Hodgkin lymphoma.

CDR3: CASSSQASGPTKNIQYF. DNA of the CDR3: TGTGCCAGCAGTTCACAGGCTAGTGGTCCAACCAAAAACATTCAGTACTTC. The chain employs TRBV28 and TRBJ2-4; possible D gene TRBD1, 5 bases. From germline, CDR1 is MDHEN and CDR2 SYDVKM. Trimming stripped 4 bases from V and 2 bases from J, with 18 bases between. This CDR3 region has 17 residues.

The chain couples TRBV18 to TRBJ2-7; perhaps TRBD1 as D (7 bases). The CDR3 has 16 amino acids. The V gene lost 3 bases and the J gene lost 2 bases, with 17 bases spanning the gap. Germline CDR1 and CDR2: KGHSH and LQKENI. CDR3 residues: CASSPGGTALPYEQYF. As DNA, the CDR3 is TGTGCCAGCTCACCGGGCGGGACAGCTCTTCCCTACGAGCAGTACTTC. Looking up the rest from reference TRBV18 and TRBJ2-7 gives the full variable domain: NAGVMQNPRHLVRRRGQEARLRCSPMKGHSHVYWYRQLPEEGLKFMVYLQKENIIDESGMPKERFSAEFPKEGPSILRIQQVVRGDSAAYFCASSPGGTALPYEQYFGPGTRLTVT.

The chain is built from TRBV20-1 and TRBJ2-1, with a tentative D call TRBD2 (5 bases). V gave up 6 bases and J gave up 10 bases, with 10 bases separating them. The CDR3 totals 10 residues. In germline, CDR1 is DFQATT, CDR2 SNEGSKA (reference sequence). CDR3 protein: CSAPREEQFF. The CDR3 coding sequence is TGCAGTGCCCCAAGGGAGGAGCAGTTCTTC.

This chain joins TRBV19 and TRBJ1-5, with D unresolved. Per the germline V gene, CDR1 is LNHDA and CDR2 is SQIVND (reference sequence). The CDR3 spans 12 residues. V was cut by 7 bases and J by 4 bases, with 8 bases left in between. In DNA, the CDR3 is TGTGCCAGTACAAAGGAGAATCAGCCCCAGCATTTT. This translates into CASTKENQPQHF.

This chain joins TRBV6-5 and TRBJ2-7, with 7 nucleotides matching TRBD1. Germline lookup yields CDR1 MNHEY and CDR2 SVGAGI. The CDR3 is made up of 15 amino acids. Trimming at V came to 4 bases and at J to 4 bases, leaving 10 bases not matched to a gene. CDR3 residues: CASSLSETGRYEQYF. In DNA form, the CDR3 reads TGTGCCAGCAGTTTATCCGAGACAGGGAGATACGAGCAGTACTTC.

CDR3 DNA sequence: TGCGCCAGCAGAAACTCTGGACTAGCGGGGCACACCGGGGAGCTGTTTTTT. Translated: CASRNSGLAGHTGELFF. The chain recombines TRBV10-2 with TRBJ2-2; 12 bases match TRBD2. The CDR3 spans 17 residues. In germline, CDR1 is WSHSY, CDR2 SAAADI. With V trimmed by 6 bases and J by 3 bases, 8 bases remained unmatched.

Written as DNA, the CDR3 is TGCAGCGTTGAGGACAGGGTCTACGAGCAGTACTTC. This sequence encodes CSVEDRVYEQYF. The V and J genes are TRBV29-1 and TRBJ2-7, with 8 bases identical to TRBD1. The CDR3 covers 12 residues. J lost 3 bases, V lost 3 bases, and 1 base had no gene match. CDR1 SQVTM and CDR2 ANQGSEA come from the germline V gene.

The V call is TRBV27, the J call TRBJ2-2; 7 positions agree with TRBD2. The CDR3 is 16 amino acids. Germline lookup yields CDR1 MNHEY and CDR2 SMNVEV (reference sequence). With 7 bases clipped from V and 0 bases from J, the junction kept 8 bases outside the gene matches. The DNA of the CDR3 is TGTGCCAGCACCCAAATAGCGGGTGCGAACACCGGGGAGCTGTTTTTT. Its translation is CASTQIAGANTGELFF.

This chain connects TRBV27 to TRBJ1-5; D call uncertain. Germline V gives CDR1 MNHEY, CDR2 SMNVEV (reference sequence). Trimming took 2 bases from V and 6 from J, leaving 5 bases between them. The CDR3 extends over 12 amino acids. This CDR3 reads CASSLTGQPQHF. Here the CDR3 DNA reads TGTGCCAGCAGTTTAACCGGTCAGCCCCAGCATTTT.

This clone showed up just once. The gene calls are TRBV7-9 and TRBJ2-1; 8 bases agree with TRBD1. This CDR3 spans 14 amino acids. J gave up 5 bases and V 7 bases, and 7 bases lay outside the gene matches. The germline gives CDR1 SEHNR, CDR2 FQNEAQ (reference sequence). The DNA of the CDR3 is TGTGCCAGCACCAGACAGGGGCACAACAATGAGCAGTTCTTC. Encoded protein: CASTRQGHNNEQFF.

The gene calls are TRBV30 and TRBJ2-7; the match to TRBD2 covers 8 bases. The trim removed 0 bases at V and 3 bases at J, leaving 4 bases unmatched. CDR3 length: 14 residues. CDR1 is GTSNPN, CDR2 SVGIG, per germline (reference sequence). The DNA of the CDR3 is TGTGCCTGGAGTGTAGTTAGCGGGGTCTACGAGCAGTACTTC. Its protein product is CAWSVVSGVYEQYF.

J is TRBJ2-2 and V is TRBV28, with TRBD1 matching 7 bases. This CDR3 has 15 residues. In germline, CDR1 is MDHEN, CDR2 SYDVKM. J was trimmed by 5 bases and V by 5 bases; bases with no gene match: 8. In DNA, the CDR3 is TGTGCCAGCAGTCCCCGACAGGGACGGACCGGGGAGCTGTTTTTT. Protein: CASSPRQGRTGELFF. The full variable domain, with the rest looked up from reference TRBV28 and TRBJ2-2, is DVKVTQSSRYLVKRTGEKVFLECVQDMDHENMFWYRQDPGLGLRLIYFSYDVKMKEKGDIPEGYSVSREKKERFSLILESASTNQTSMYLCASSPRQGRTGELFFGEGSRLTVL.

V and J are TRBV12-5 and TRBJ2-7; TRBD1 might be the D (6 bases). The CDR3 has 14 residues. The V gene's germline CDR1 is LGHNT and CDR2 FRNRAP. Trimming left V 9 bases short and J 5 bases short, with 20 bases between. The DNA for the CDR3 is TGTGCTAGCAAGACTCCGGGACATAGAGACGAGCAGTACTTC. It yields the protein CASKTPGHRDEQYF.

The J gene is TRBJ2-1, the V gene TRBV10-3; 10 positions match TRBD2. Per germline, CDR1 ENHRY and CDR2 SYGVKD. V gave up 0 bases and J gave up 7 bases; unmatched junction bases: 9. The CDR3 has 17 amino acids. CDR3 sequence (DNA): TGTGCCATCAGTGAGTCCCTACTAGCGGGAATGGTAAATGAGCAGTTCTTC. Translating gives CAISESLLAGMVNEQFF.

The V gene is TRBV5-8, the J gene TRBJ2-1; TRBD1 aligns across 7 bases. V lost 0 bases to trimming and J lost 10 bases; unmatched junction nucleotides: 7. There are 14 residues in the CDR3. In germline, CDR1 is SGHTS, CDR2 YDEGEE. This chain's CDR3 is CASSLGQGVGEQFF. In nucleotides, the CDR3 is TGTGCCAGCAGCTTGGGACAGGGAGTAGGGGAGCAGTTCTTC.

This CDR3 reads CASSLYPGGPTGELFF. The DNA of the CDR3 is TGTGCCAGCAGCTTGTATCCGGGAGGGCCCACCGGGGAGCTGTTTTTT. The V and J genes are TRBV5-6 and TRBJ2-2, with 8 bases aligning to TRBD2. Looked up from germline, CDR1 is SGHDT and CDR2 is YYEEEE. This CDR3 has 16 residues. V was pared by 1 base and J by 4 bases, with 6 bases of the junction left unmatched.

The chain combines TRBV5-6 with TRBJ1-2; D ambiguous. Trimming shortened V by 6 bases and J by 8 bases, and 23 bases separated the two germline ends. CDR3 length equals 15 residues. CDR1 and CDR2 from the germline V gene are SGHDT and YYEEEE. The CDR3 loop is CASKPLIGPEEGYTF. CDR3 coding DNA: TGTGCCAGCAAACCCCTCATCGGGCCCGAGGAGGGCTACACCTTC. The full variable domain, with the rest looked up from reference TRBV5-6 and TRBJ1-2, is DAGVTQSPTHLIKTRGQQVTLRCSPKSGHDTVSWYQQALGQGPQFIFQYYEEEERQRGNFPDRFSGHQFPNYSSELNVNALLLGDSALYLCASKPLIGPEEGYTFGSGTRLTVV.

This clone was seen a few times. The V gene is TRBV30, the J gene TRBJ1-5; D remains unclear. There are 15 residues in the CDR3. The germline CDR1 and CDR2 sequences are GTSNPN and SVGIG (reference sequence). The V end lost 2 bases, the J end lost 0 bases, and 11 bases lay between the germline ends. The CDR3 nucleotides are TGTGCCTGGAGTAGTCTGGGAGGTAGCAATCAGCCCCAGCATTTT. It translates to CAWSSLGGSNQPQHF.

This chain uses TRBV28 with TRBJ2-7; tentative D call: TRBD2 (6 bases). This CDR3 has 19 residues. Between the trimmed V and J ends, which lost 4 bases and 0 bases, there was a span of 25 bases. The germline CDR1 and CDR2 sequences are MDHEN and SYDVKM. Here the CDR3 reads CASSSPHWDFERSSYEQYF. In DNA form, the CDR3 reads TGTGCCAGCAGTTCCCCCCATTGGGACTTCGAAAGGAGCTCCTACGAGCAGTACTTC.

The J gene is TRBJ1-1, the V gene TRBV11-2; a possible D gene is TRBD1 (6 bases). Trimming removed 0 bases from V and 7 bases from J, with 18 bases in between. Looked up from germline, CDR1 is SGHAT and CDR2 is FQNNGV. The CDR3 is 16 residues long. The chain's CDR3 is CASSLERGWASYEAFF. CDR3 sequence (DNA): TGTGCCAGCAGCTTAGAGAGGGGGTGGGCTAGTTATGAAGCTTTCTTT.

The chain joins TRBV28 to TRBJ2-7; TRBD2 matches at 7 bases. The J segment lost 4 bases and the V segment lost 2 bases, leaving 5 bases of the junction unmatched. This CDR3 region has 14 residues. Germline CDR1 is MDHEN and CDR2 is SYDVKM. CDR3 DNA: TGTGCCAGCAGTTTAGACCTCGGGGGGTACGAGCAGTACTTC. It specifies CASSLDLGGYEQYF.

The chain is built from TRBV7-8 and TRBJ2-3; 10 nucleotides match TRBD2. CDR1 and CDR2 (germline): SGHVS, FQNEAQ. This CDR3 is 17 amino acids long. J gave up 1 base and V 6 bases, and 10 bases lay outside the gene matches. The CDR3 reads CASSRARTSGRTDTQYF. The CDR3 region has the DNA TGTGCCAGCAGTCGAGCCCGGACTAGCGGACGCACAGATACGCAGTATTTT.

The chain employs TRBV27 and TRBJ1-1; possible D gene TRBD1, 5 bases. The CDR3 totals 13 residues. The germline gives CDR1 MNHEY, CDR2 SMNVEV (reference sequence). Trimming pared 6 bases from V and 4 bases from J, leaving 12 bases between. The CDR3 here is CASSWGSRTEAFF. CDR3 coding DNA: TGTGCCAGCAGCTGGGGCAGCCGCACTGAAGCTTTCTTT.

A single count supports this clone. J is TRBJ1-2 and V is TRBV7-6; tentative D call: TRBD1 (6 bases). Germline CDR1 and CDR2: SGHVS and FNYEAQ. V lost 1 base to trimming and J lost 7 bases, with 19 bases between them. The CDR3 extends over 16 amino acids. CDR3 protein: CASSLDRAGQGRGYTF. CDR3 DNA sequence: TGTGCCAGCAGCTTAGATAGAGCGGGACAAGGGCGTGGCTACACCTTC. Complete variable domain (other parts from reference TRBV7-6 and TRBJ1-2): GAGVSQSPRYKVTKRGQDVALRCDPISGHVSLYWYRQALGQGPEFLTYFNYEAQQDKSGLPNDRFSAERPEGSISTLTIQRTEQRDSAMYRCASSLDRAGQGRGYTFGSGTRLTVV.

The CDR3 DNA follows: TGTGCCACCTCGGGACAGGGGGACGAGACCCAGTACTTC. Its translation is CATSGQGDETQYF. The V and J genes are TRBV10-3 and TRBJ2-5, with 11 bases identical to TRBD1. With 10 bases clipped from V and 5 bases from J, the junction kept 6 bases outside the gene matches. Germline CDR1 reads ENHRY; CDR2 reads SYGVKD. CDR3 length: 13 amino acids.

The chain is built from TRBV4-1 and TRBJ2-7, with D maybe TRBD2 (6 bases). The CDR3 runs 14 residues. V lost 1 base and J lost 2, with 9 bases in between. Germline lookup yields CDR1 MGHRA and CDR2 YSYEKL. The CDR3, as DNA: TGCGCCAGCAGCCAAGCTCCGGGGGCCTACGAGCAGTACTTC. This sequence encodes CASSQAPGAYEQYF.

The chain couples TRBV2 to TRBJ2-2; no definite D call. V gave up 7 bases and J gave up 0 bases, with 12 bases separating them. There are 15 residues in the CDR3. Looked up from germline, CDR1 is SNHLY and CDR2 is FYNNEI. CDR3 sequence: CASKSTYANTGELFF. DNA for the CDR3: TGTGCCAGCAAGTCTACCTACGCGAACACCGGGGAGCTGTTTTTT.

The V and J genes are TRBV10-1 and TRBJ2-2; 10 positions match TRBD2. Germline V gene lookup returns CDR1 WNHNN and CDR2 SYGVQD (reference sequence). V was pared by 0 bases and J by 2 bases, with 18 bases of the junction left unmatched. The CDR3 length is 22 residues. The CDR3 sequence is CASSESRAFFASGSRNTGELFF. CDR3 nucleotide sequence: TGCGCCAGCAGTGAGTCGCGAGCTTTCTTTGCTAGCGGGAGTCGTAACACCGGGGAGCTGTTTTTT.

CDR3: CASSPPPGYEQYF. The DNA of the CDR3 is TGTGCCAGCAGCCCCCCCCCGGGTTACGAGCAGTACTTC. The chain combines TRBV5-8 with TRBJ2-7; D gene unclear. From germline, CDR1 is SGHTS and CDR2 YDEGEE. The CDR3 has 13 residues. With 4 bases removed from V and 4 bases from J, the gap between germline ends came to 12 bases.